This T cell receptor beta chain was captured by sequencing in a study of somatic mutations in cytotoxic T cells in rheumatoid arthritis. Germline CDR1 is MNHNS and CDR2 is SASEGT. Between the trimmed V and J ends, which lost 6 bases and 3 bases, there was a span of 14 bases. The CDR3 is 14 amino acids. Purity of the CD4+ and CD8+ cells, isolated by positive magnetic bead selection, was checked by flow cytometry. Here immunoSEQ multiplex PCR was the method, and the copy in TCRdb shows in-frame clones only, minus some. This sample has 9,500 to 15,000 clones, with around 86% found just once. The clonotype comes from a woman between 55 and 75 years old in good health. The chain couples TRBV6-1 to TRBJ1-1; D is possibly TRBD1 (5 bases). The source material was CD8+ T cells sorted from blood. The CDR3 is CASRGGREHTEAFF. CDR3 coding DNA: TGTGCCAGCAGGGGGGGTAGGGAGCACACTGAAGCTTTCTTT.